Listed here are 31 T cell receptor beta chains from one sample, sequenced in a study of beta chain features in type 1 diabetes. Reverse transcription of all isolated RNA meant that expressed TCRB transcripts were sequenced. Assay: immunoSEQ multiplex PCR; the TCRdb copy retains only in-frame clones and omits some. This repertoire shows about 620,000 clones, 15% to 18% found once; its top ten account for 0.09% to 0.095%. The sequenced material came from naive CD4+ T cells from blood. The receptor source for this set is a young man in good health.

The chain combines TRBV5-7 with TRBJ1-5, with D hard to call. TRBV5-7 is labeled an ORF, and its function is uncertain. This CDR3 has 15 residues. The germline V and J ends were trimmed by 0 bases and 0 bases, with 7 bases remaining between them. For the CDR3, the DNA is TGTGCCAGCAGCTTGGCCGGGTATAGCAATCAGCCCCAGCATTTT. Translating it yields CASSLAGYSNQPQHF.

The V and J genes are TRBV14 and TRBJ2-5, with TRBD1 matching over 7 bases. Germline V gene lookup returns CDR1 SGHDN and CDR2 FVKESK. This CDR3 is built from 14 residues. Trimming removed 4 bases from V and 5 bases from J; junction bases left unmatched: 7. CDR3 sequence (DNA): TGTGCCAGCAGCCTTCGACAGGGCTGGGAGACCCAGTACTTC. Translated, it gives CASSLRQGWETQYF.

This chain uses TRBV29-1 with TRBJ2-7; 10 nucleotides agree with TRBD1. Germline CDR1 and CDR2: SQVTM and ANQGSEA. Germline trimming cut 6 bases from V and 8 bases from J; bases unmatched to any gene: 13. This CDR3 spans 14 amino acids. The CDR3 DNA is TGCAGCGTCGTGACAGGGGGCTTAAAGTCTAAGCAGTACTTC. Its translation: CSVVTGGLKSKQYF.

This clone has a handful of counts. This sequence joins TRBV29-1 and TRBJ1-2; possibly TRBD1 for D (5 bases). Between the trimmed V and J ends, which lost 7 bases and 7 bases, there was a span of 16 bases. CDR1 is SQVTM and CDR2 is ANQGSEA in the germline V gene. The CDR3 has 12 amino acids. The CDR3 region has the DNA TGCAGCGCCATGGAGAATGGGGCTGGCTACACCTTC. Its translation: CSAMENGAGYTF.

This rearrangement joins TRBV7-2 to TRBJ2-1, with 8 nucleotides matching TRBD1. Germline-derived CDR1 and CDR2 are SGHTA and FQGNSA. V trimming: 5 bases; J trimming: 11 bases; junction bases outside the gene matches: 5. This CDR3 is 12 amino acids long. The CDR3 coding sequence is TGTGCCAGCAGCGAAGACAGGGGCCAGCAGTTCTTC. As protein: CASSEDRGQQFF.

The chain couples TRBV6-5 to TRBJ1-2; weak D call: TRBD1 (5 bases). The germline V and J ends were trimmed by 0 bases and 2 bases, with 13 bases remaining between them. The CDR3 has 16 residues. CDR1 and CDR2 (germline): MNHEY, SVGAGI. The DNA of the CDR3 is TGTGCCAGCAGTTACTCGAACGGGGGACGGAACTATGGCTACACCTTC. It codes for CASSYSNGGRNYGYTF.

This clone was found a few times. This sequence joins TRBV27 and TRBJ1-2; D not resolved. The CDR3 runs to 12 residues. Germline V gene sequence: CDR1 MNHEY, CDR2 SMNVEV (reference sequence). V was pared by 6 bases and J by 8 bases, with 13 bases between. The CDR3 nucleotides read TGTGCCAGCAGGCCGGGATCGGAGGGCTACACCTTC. Its protein is CASRPGSEGYTF.

The sample holds a few counts of this clone. The V and J genes are TRBV13 and TRBJ2-7; D remains unclear. With 1 base removed from V and 1 base from J, the gap between germline ends came to 8 bases. The CDR3 covers 14 residues. Germline CDR1 is PRHDT and CDR2 is FYEKMQ (reference sequence). In DNA form, the CDR3 reads TGTGCCAGCAGCTTAGCCAGGTCTTCCTACGAGCAGTACTTC. Encoded protein: CASSLARSSYEQYF.

This clone was picked up a small number of times. The chain recombines TRBV5-6 with TRBJ1-2, with D possibly being TRBD1 (5 bases). This CDR3 contains 14 residues. Germline CDR1 and CDR2: SGHDT and YYEEEE. V gave up 5 bases and J gave up 6 bases, with 17 bases separating them. The CDR3: CASRYGGRANGYTF. CDR3 nucleotides: TGTGCCAGCAGATATGGGGGGAGAGCTAATGGCTACACCTTC. The entire variable domain, with the rest obtained from reference TRBV5-6 and TRBJ1-2, is as follows: DAGVTQSPTHLIKTRGQQVTLRCSPKSGHDTVSWYQQALGQGPQFIFQYYEEEERQRGNFPDRFSGHQFPNYSSELNVNALLLGDSALYLCASRYGGRANGYTFGSGTRLTVV.

V and J are TRBV7-9 and TRBJ1-2; 9 bases are a match to TRBD1. The CDR3 contains 14 residues. CDR1 is SEHNR, CDR2 FQNEAQ, per germline (reference sequence). The J segment lost 8 bases and the V segment lost 2 bases, leaving 6 bases of the junction unmatched. CDR3: CASSLTQGALGYTF. In nucleotides, the CDR3 is TGTGCCAGCAGCTTAACACAGGGGGCGTTGGGCTACACCTTC.

To note about this clone: Other nucleotide sequences from this sample produce the same CDR3. This chain joins TRBV9 and TRBJ1-5; possible D gene TRBD1, 6 bases. Trimming removed 0 bases at V and 6 bases at J, with 7 bases between. The CDR3 runs to 13 residues. CDR1 and CDR2 from the germline V gene are SGDLS and YYNGEE. CDR3 sequence reads: CASSVEGGQPQHF. The CDR3, as DNA: TGTGCCAGCAGCGTAGAAGGGGGTCAGCCCCAGCATTTT.

There are a few counts of this clone. J is TRBJ1-6 and V is TRBV25-1; 7 bases agree with TRBD1. The V gene's germline CDR1 is MGHDK and CDR2 SYGVNS. Trimming took 8 bases from V and 17 from J; bases not matched to a gene: 12. CDR3 size: 12 residues. CDR3 amino acids: CASGRGRGDIHF. For the CDR3, the DNA is TGTGCCAGCGGCCGGGGCAGGGGGGACATCCACTTT.

A few counts support this clone. The V gene is TRBV5-6, the J gene TRBJ1-5, with 11 bases lining up with TRBD1. The CDR3 contains 15 residues. Germline V lookup: CDR1 SGHDT, CDR2 YYEEEE. With V trimmed by 5 bases and J by 5 bases, 6 bases remained unmatched. Here the CDR3 DNA reads TGTGCCAGCAGTTCTACGGACAGGGGGCATCAGCCCCAGCATTTT. It translates to CASSSTDRGHQPQHF.

Details on this clone: Other DNA sequences in the same sample also yield this CDR3. The chain is built from TRBV5-1 and TRBJ1-1; 7 positions agree with TRBD1. V shed 3 bases and J 4 bases; nucleotides not matched to a gene: 3. The germline V gene encodes CDR1 SGHRS and CDR2 YFSETQ. The CDR3 totals 13 residues. CDR3 residues: CASSSQGGTEAFF. For the CDR3, the DNA is TGCGCCAGCAGCTCCCAGGGGGGCACTGAAGCTTTCTTT.

This clone was counted a few times. V is TRBV2 and J is TRBJ2-7, with TRBD2 matching over 10 bases. The junction had 3 bases not matched to a gene; V was cut back by 7 bases and J by 3 bases. CDR1 is SNHLY, CDR2 FYNNEI, per germline. The CDR3 totals 13 residues. CDR3 DNA sequence: TGTGCCAGCAATAAGCGGGGGGGCTACGAGCAGTACTTC. Its translation: CASNKRGGYEQYF.

This clone came up a few times. J is TRBJ1-5 and V is TRBV23-1; D gene ambiguous. TRBV23-1 belongs to the ORF category, with a function that is uncertain. This CDR3 is built from 18 residues. Between the trimmed V and J ends, which lost 0 bases and 3 bases, there was a span of 18 bases. In DNA form, the CDR3 reads TGCGCCAGCAGTCAATCCATCCCCCCGGGGAGGGTCAATCAGCCCCAGCATTTT. It yields the protein CASSQSIPPGRVNQPQHF.

V gene TRBV14 combines with J gene TRBJ2-5; D perhaps matches TRBD2 (6 bases). Germline lookup yields CDR1 SGHDN and CDR2 FVKESK. V lost 5 bases, J lost 3 bases, and 13 bases lay in between. This CDR3 comprises 14 residues. CDR3 sequence reads: CASSSSEGKETQYF. The CDR3 DNA sequence: TGTGCCAGCAGCTCATCGGAGGGGAAAGAGACCCAGTACTTC.

The V and J genes are TRBV18 and TRBJ2-5; D is perhaps TRBD2 (6 bases). The germline V and J ends were trimmed by 5 bases and 4 bases, with 20 bases remaining between them. Germline CDR1 reads KGHSH; CDR2 reads LQKENI. This CDR3 has 16 amino acids. The CDR3 protein is CASSTNTRGSGETQYF. The CDR3 nucleotides read TGTGCCAGCTCAACCAACACTCGGGGGTCCGGAGAGACCCAGTACTTC.

There are many counts of this clone. The chain is built from TRBV14 and TRBJ2-4; TRBD1 is a possible D gene (6 bases). There are 14 residues in the CDR3. Trimming cost V 5 bases and J 6 bases, with 14 bases left between them. In germline, CDR1 is SGHDN, CDR2 FVKESK. CDR3 in DNA: TGTGCCAGCAGCGCACAGGGTAGAGGAAACATTCAGTACTTC. It specifies CASSAQGRGNIQYF.

The rearrangement joins TRBV29-1 to TRBJ2-7; 7 bases agree with TRBD1. The CDR3 runs to 11 residues. V shed 6 bases, J shed 9 bases, and the junction held 8 bases outside the gene matches. Germline V lookup: CDR1 SQVTM, CDR2 ANQGSEA. This CDR3 is CSVEQGIGQYF. The CDR3 DNA sequence: TGCAGCGTGGAACAGGGGATCGGGCAGTACTTC.

DNA for the CDR3: TGTGCCAGCAGTTCCGGGACTAGAGGGTCCGGGGAGCTGTTTTTT. Translating it yields CASSSGTRGSGELFF. V gene TRBV27 combines with J gene TRBJ2-2; the match to TRBD2 covers 8 bases. In germline, CDR1 is MNHEY, CDR2 SMNVEV (reference sequence). The CDR3 has 15 residues. V was clipped by 4 bases and J by 6 bases; unmatched bases: 7.

The chain joins TRBV5-4 to TRBJ1-3; D remains ambiguous. V was trimmed by 0 bases and J by 2 bases, leaving 9 bases between them. CDR3 length: 15 amino acids. Germline CDR1 and CDR2: SGHNT and YYREEE (reference sequence). The CDR3 nucleotides are TGTGCCAGCAGCTTGGTATCGGGTACTGGAAACACCATATATTTT. Translation: CASSLVSGTGNTIYF.

The rearrangement joins TRBV19 to TRBJ2-6; TRBD1 is a possible D gene (6 bases). The germline V and J ends were trimmed by 5 bases and 0 bases, with 17 bases remaining between them. The germline V gene has CDR1 LNHDA and CDR2 SQIVND (reference sequence). The CDR3 covers 18 residues. The CDR3 protein is CASSGPGQLLSGANVLTF. Written as DNA, the CDR3 is TGTGCCAGTAGTGGGCCGGGACAACTGCTCTCTGGGGCCAACGTCCTGACTTTC.

A word on this clone: The sample contains more than one DNA sequence encoding this CDR3. The gene calls are TRBV18 and TRBJ1-1; TRBD1 matches at 7 bases. Trimming took 2 bases from V and 2 from J; bases not matched to a gene: 2. CDR3 length equals 14 residues. Looked up from germline, CDR1 is KGHSH and CDR2 is LQKENI. CDR3 in DNA: TGTGCCAGCTCACCAGACAGGGTAAACACTGAAGCTTTCTTT. Protein product: CASSPDRVNTEAFF.

To note about this clone: Other DNA sequences in this sample translate to the same CDR3. The CDR3 protein is CASSAPRGYTGELFF. The DNA for the CDR3 is TGTGCCAGCAGTGCCCCAAGGGGTTACACCGGGGAGCTGTTTTTT. V usage is TRBV25-1 and J usage is TRBJ2-2; the D gene is possibly TRBD1 (5 bases). The germline V gene has CDR1 MGHDK and CDR2 SYGVNS. The germline V and J ends were trimmed by 4 bases and 3 bases, with 12 bases remaining between them. The CDR3 covers 15 residues.

The chain couples TRBV7-2 to TRBJ2-6; D gene ambiguous. The germline gives CDR1 SGHTA, CDR2 FQGNSA. V lost 1 base and J lost 10, with 8 bases in between. There are 13 residues in the CDR3. The CDR3: CASSLEPGNVLTF. CDR3 coding DNA: TGTGCCAGCAGCTTAGAGCCAGGTAACGTCCTGACTTTC.

In its sample, this clone was seen a few times. The chain joins TRBV6-6 to TRBJ2-4; perhaps TRBD1 as D (6 bases). V shed 7 bases and J shed 2 bases, with 12 bases lying between them. This CDR3 is 14 amino acids long. Germline V CDR1 and CDR2: MNHNY, SVGAGI (reference sequence). As DNA, the CDR3 is TGTGCCAGCACCCCAGGGGTTCCCAAAAACATTCAGTACTTC. Translation gives CASTPGVPKNIQYF.

This rearrangement joins TRBV10-3 to TRBJ2-3; D gene uncertain. V was cut by 6 bases and J by 2 bases, with 3 bases left in between. The CDR3 totals 11 residues. Per the germline V gene, CDR1 is ENHRY and CDR2 is SYGVKD. The CDR3 sequence: CAIRNTDTQYF. In DNA, the CDR3 is TGTGCCATCAGAAACACAGATACGCAGTATTTT.

This clone showed up many times. The chain employs TRBV28 and TRBJ2-4, with D hard to call. CDR1 is MDHEN, CDR2 SYDVKM, per germline. CDR3 length equals 14 residues. Trimming pared 2 bases from V and 8 bases from J, leaving 13 bases between. The chain's CDR3 is CASSLATPIYIQYF. The CDR3 coding sequence is TGTGCCAGCAGTTTAGCGACACCAATCTACATTCAGTACTTC.

The chain couples TRBV7-9 to TRBJ1-6; the match to TRBD1 covers 10 bases. The CDR3 spans 15 residues. Germline V gene data show CDR1 as SEHNR and CDR2 as FQNEAQ (reference sequence). J gave up 7 bases and V 4 bases, and 4 bases lay outside the gene matches. The CDR3 loop reads CASSWTGGGNSPLHF. CDR3 nucleotides: TGTGCCAGCAGCTGGACAGGGGGTGGAAATTCACCCCTCCACTTT.

This clone was seen a handful of times. The chain employs TRBV9 and TRBJ1-6, with 8 bases lining up with TRBD1. Germline V gene data show CDR1 as SGDLS and CDR2 as YYNGEE. The CDR3 has 15 residues. J was trimmed by 8 bases and V by 3 bases; bases with no gene match: 7. The CDR3 region is CASSETDRVYSPLHF. The CDR3 DNA is TGTGCCAGCAGCGAGACGGACAGGGTTTATTCACCCCTCCACTTT.